This T cell receptor (beta chain) was identified in a study of T cells in Graves' hyperthyroidism and ophthalmopathy. Notes on the study in general: Most clonotypes expanded in thyroid above 0.001 were likewise present in blood.

Newly diagnosed hyperthyroidism, duration under 2 months, in patients aged 18 to 65. RNA transcripts provided the source from which TCR beta CDR3 regions were amplified. A first-round RT-PCR of the TCR CDR3 used the HTBI primer set. TCRdb called the multiplex PCR reads again in MiXCR, with one record for every CDR3 protein. The sample has some 300,000 distinct CDR3 sequences, roughly an eighth seen once. The CDR3 runs 15 residues. Per the germline V gene, CDR1 is MDHEN and CDR2 is SYDVKM. V lost 5 bases and J lost 10, with 18 bases in between. As concerns this clonotype: What it recognizes is unknown.

The TCR comes from a woman aged 35 to 49 with Graves' hyperthyroidism. V usage is TRBV28 and J usage is TRBJ1-6, with D possibly matching TRBD1 (5 bases). Sample: blood. This chain's CDR3 is CASSTRQKLSSPLHF. CDR3 nucleotides: TGTGCCAGCAGTACAAGACAGAAGCTCTCCTCACCCCTCCACTTT.